A single T cell receptor beta chain is shown here with its context. Using immunoSEQ multiplex PCR, the repertoire was profiled, and TCRdb retains in-frame clones only, with some absent. The repertoire holds 450,000 to 500,000 clones, with over 70% as singletons. This CDR3 has 16 residues. Germline CDR1 reads SQVTM; CDR2 reads ANQGSEA. V dropped 5 bases and J dropped 0 bases, with 18 bases sitting between them. The sample belongs to a study of shared clonotypes between healthy human individuals. Sequencing was done on a sample of PBMCs. The chain combines TRBV29-1 with TRBJ2-3; D may be TRBD1 or TRBD2 (7 bases each). This clonotype originated in a woman aged 40 to 50 in good health. Some clones in this sample may be carry-over from other donors' samples. CDR3 sequence (DNA): TGCAGCGTTTTGGGAGGGGGCCAGCTTAGCACAGATACGCAGTATTTT. Its translation: CSVLGGGQLSTDTQYF.